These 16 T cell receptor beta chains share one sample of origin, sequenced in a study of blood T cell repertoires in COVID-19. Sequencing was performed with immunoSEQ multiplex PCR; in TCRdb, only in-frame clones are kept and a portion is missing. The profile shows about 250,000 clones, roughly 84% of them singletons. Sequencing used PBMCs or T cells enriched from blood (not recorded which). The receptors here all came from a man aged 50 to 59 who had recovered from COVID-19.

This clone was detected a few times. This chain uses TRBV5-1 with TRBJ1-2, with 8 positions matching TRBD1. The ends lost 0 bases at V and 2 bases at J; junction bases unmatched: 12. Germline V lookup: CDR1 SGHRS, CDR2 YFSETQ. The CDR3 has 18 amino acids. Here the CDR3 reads CASSLGVRQGPRNYGYTF. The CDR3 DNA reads TGCGCCAGCAGCTTGGGGGTGCGACAGGGGCCACGAAACTATGGCTACACCTTC. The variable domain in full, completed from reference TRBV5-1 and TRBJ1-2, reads KAGVTQTPRYLIKTRGQQVTLSCSPISGHRSVSWYQQTPGQGLQFLFEYFSETQRNKGNFPGRFSGRQFSNSRSEMNVSTLELGDSALYLCASSLGVRQGPRNYGYTFGSGTRLTVV.

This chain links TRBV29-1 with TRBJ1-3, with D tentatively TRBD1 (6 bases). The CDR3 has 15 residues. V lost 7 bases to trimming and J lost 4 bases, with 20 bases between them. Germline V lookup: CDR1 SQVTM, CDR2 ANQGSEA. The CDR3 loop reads CSASPGHKAGNTIYF. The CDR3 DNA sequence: TGCAGCGCCTCCCCGGGACACAAGGCAGGAAACACCATATATTTT.

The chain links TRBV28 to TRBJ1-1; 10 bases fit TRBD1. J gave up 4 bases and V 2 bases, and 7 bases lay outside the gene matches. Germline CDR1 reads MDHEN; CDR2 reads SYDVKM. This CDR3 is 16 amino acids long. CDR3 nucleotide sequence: TGTGCCAGCAGTTTAAACCGGGACAGGGGATCCACTGAAGCTTTCTTT. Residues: CASSLNRDRGSTEAFF. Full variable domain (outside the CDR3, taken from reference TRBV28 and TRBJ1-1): DVKVTQSSRYLVKRTGEKVFLECVQDMDHENMFWYRQDPGLGLRLIYFSYDVKMKEKGDIPEGYSVSREKKERFSLILESASTNQTSMYLCASSLNRDRGSTEAFFGQGTRLTVV.

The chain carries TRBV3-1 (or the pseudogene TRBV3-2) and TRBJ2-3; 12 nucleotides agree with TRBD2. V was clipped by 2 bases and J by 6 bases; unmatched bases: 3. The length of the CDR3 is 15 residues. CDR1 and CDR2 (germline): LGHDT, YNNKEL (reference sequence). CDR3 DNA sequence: TGTGCCAGCAGCCAACTAGCGGGAGGGCAGGATACGCAGTATTTT. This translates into CASSQLAGGQDTQYF.

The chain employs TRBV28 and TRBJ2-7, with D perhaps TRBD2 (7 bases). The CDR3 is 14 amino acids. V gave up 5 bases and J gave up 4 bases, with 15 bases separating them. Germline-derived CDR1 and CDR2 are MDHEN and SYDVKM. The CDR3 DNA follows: TGTGCCAGCAGTAGGGGGGGTCCGCGATACGAGCAGTACTTC. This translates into CASSRGGPRYEQYF.

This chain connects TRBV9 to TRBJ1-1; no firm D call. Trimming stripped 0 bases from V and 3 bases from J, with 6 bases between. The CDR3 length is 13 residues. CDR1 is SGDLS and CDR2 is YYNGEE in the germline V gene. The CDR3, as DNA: TGTGCCAGCAGCGTAGCCTTTCACACTGAAGCTTTCTTT. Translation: CASSVAFHTEAFF.

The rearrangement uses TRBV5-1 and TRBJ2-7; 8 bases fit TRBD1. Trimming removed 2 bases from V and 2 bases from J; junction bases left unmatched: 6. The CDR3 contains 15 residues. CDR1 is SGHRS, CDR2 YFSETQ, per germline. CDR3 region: CASSLADRETYEQYF. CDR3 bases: TGCGCCAGCAGCTTAGCGGACAGGGAGACCTACGAGCAGTACTTC.

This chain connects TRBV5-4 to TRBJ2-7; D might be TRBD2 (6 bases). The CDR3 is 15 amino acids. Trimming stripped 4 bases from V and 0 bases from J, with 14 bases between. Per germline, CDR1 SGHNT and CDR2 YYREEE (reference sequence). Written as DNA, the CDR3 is TGTGCCAGCAGCCCCGGGACTGGCCGCTCCTACGAGCAGTACTTC. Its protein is CASSPGTGRSYEQYF.

In nucleotides, the CDR3 is TGTGCCAGCAGCTTTCTGGGGAGAGAGCAGTACTTC. Encoded protein: CASSFLGREQYF. The V call is TRBV11-3, the J call TRBJ2-7; the D gene is possibly TRBD2 (5 bases). Trimming took off 3 bases at V and 7 bases at J, with 10 bases between the two ends. Germline V gene sequence: CDR1 SGHNT, CDR2 YENEEA. This CDR3 region has 12 residues.

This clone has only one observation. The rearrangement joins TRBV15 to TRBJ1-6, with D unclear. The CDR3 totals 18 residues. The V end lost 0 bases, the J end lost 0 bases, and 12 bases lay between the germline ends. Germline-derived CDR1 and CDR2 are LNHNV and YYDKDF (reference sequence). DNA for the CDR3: TGTGCCACCAGCAGAGATGGGGAGGGTTTCTCCTATAATTCACCCCTCCACTTT. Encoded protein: CATSRDGEGFSYNSPLHF.

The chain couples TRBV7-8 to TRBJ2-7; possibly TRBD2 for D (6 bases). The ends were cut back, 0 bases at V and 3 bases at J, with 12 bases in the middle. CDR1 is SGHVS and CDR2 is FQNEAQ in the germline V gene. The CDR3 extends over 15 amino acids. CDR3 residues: CASSLAGTGNYEQYF. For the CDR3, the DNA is TGTGCCAGCAGCTTAGCCGGGACTGGAAACTACGAGCAGTACTTC. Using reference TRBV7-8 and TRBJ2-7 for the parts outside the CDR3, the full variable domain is GAGVSQSPRYKVAKRGQDVALRCDPISGHVSLFWYQQALGQGPEFLTYFQNEAQLDKSGLPSDRFFAERPEGSVSTLKIQRTQQEDSAVYLCASSLAGTGNYEQYFGPGTRLTVT.

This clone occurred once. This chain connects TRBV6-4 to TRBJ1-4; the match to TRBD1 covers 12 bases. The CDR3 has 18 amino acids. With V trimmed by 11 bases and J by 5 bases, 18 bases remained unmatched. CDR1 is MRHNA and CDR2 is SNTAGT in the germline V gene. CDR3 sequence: CARQMGRDRGQKNEKLFF. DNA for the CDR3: TGTGCCCGGCAAATGGGAAGGGACAGGGGGCAGAAGAATGAAAAACTGTTTTTT.

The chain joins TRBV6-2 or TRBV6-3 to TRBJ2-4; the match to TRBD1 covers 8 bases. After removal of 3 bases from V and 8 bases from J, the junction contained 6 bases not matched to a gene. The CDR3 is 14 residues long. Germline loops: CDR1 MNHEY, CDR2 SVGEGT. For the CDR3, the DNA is TGTGCCAGCAGTTATCAGGACAGGGAATACATTCAGTACTTC. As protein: CASSYQDREYIQYF.

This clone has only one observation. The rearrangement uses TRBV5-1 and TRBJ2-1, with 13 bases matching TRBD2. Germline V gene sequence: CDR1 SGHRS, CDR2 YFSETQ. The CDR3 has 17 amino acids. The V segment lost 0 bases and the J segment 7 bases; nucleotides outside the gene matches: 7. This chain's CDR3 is CASSLVRTSGGQNEQFF. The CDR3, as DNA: TGCGCCAGCAGCTTGGTTAGGACTAGCGGGGGACAGAATGAGCAGTTCTTC.

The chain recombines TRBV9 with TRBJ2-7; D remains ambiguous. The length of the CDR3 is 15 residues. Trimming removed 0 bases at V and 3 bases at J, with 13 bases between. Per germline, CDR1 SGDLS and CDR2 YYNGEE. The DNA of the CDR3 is TGTGCCAGCAGCGTAGGGAGCCAGCAACGCTACGAGCAGTACTTC. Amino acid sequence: CASSVGSQQRYEQYF. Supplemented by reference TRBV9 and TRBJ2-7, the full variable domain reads DSGVTQTPKHLITATGQRVTLRCSPRSGDLSVYWYQQSLDQGLQFLIQYYNGEERAKGNILERFSAQQFPDLHSELNLSSLELGDSALYFCASSVGSQQRYEQYFGPGTRLTVT.

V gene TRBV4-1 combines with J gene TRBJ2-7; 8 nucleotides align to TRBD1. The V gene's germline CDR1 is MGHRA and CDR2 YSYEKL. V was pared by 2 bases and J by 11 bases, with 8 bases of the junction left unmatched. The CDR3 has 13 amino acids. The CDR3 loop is CASSQQGTGREYF. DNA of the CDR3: TGCGCCAGCAGCCAACAAGGGACAGGTAGGGAGTACTTC.